Described below is a single T cell receptor beta chain sequence and its context. The data stem from a study of T cell responses to AZD1222 COVID-19 vaccine. Here immunoSEQ multiplex PCR was the method, and the copy in TCRdb shows in-frame clones only, minus some. Of 160,000 or so clones in the sample, 88% were seen once. This CDR3 region has 15 residues. In germline, CDR1 is SQVTM, CDR2 ANQGSEA. Trimming at V came to 1 base and at J to 8 bases, leaving 13 bases not matched to a gene. The V call is TRBV29-1, the J call TRBJ1-2; 7 bases map to TRBD1. Sequences were derived from peripheral blood, sampled on day 0 of AZD1222 vaccination. The sequence was collected from an adult in good health. The CDR3 nucleotides read TGCAGCGTTGAAGTACCGCCACAGGGGATGAGGGGCTACACCTTC. Protein sequence: CSVEVPPQGMRGYTF.